The clone carrying this TCR beta chain was found once. The antigen is not known. Treatment defined: oral pan-JAK inhibitor, 5-10 mg twice daily. The data were taken from a study of CD8+ T cells in alopecia areata. The study, taken as a whole, reports: Many expanded lesional clones persisted in scalp and blood during tofacitinib treatment.

This CDR3 region has 18 residues. V lost 5 bases to trimming and J lost 0 bases, with 19 bases between them. CDR1 is SGHTA, CDR2 FQGNSA, per germline. Investigators isolated RNA and reverse transcribed it into cDNA to act as the sequencing template. Method: immunoSEQ multiplex PCR; TCRdb's copy keeps in-frame clones and lacks some. Altogether 130,000 to 150,000 clones are present, 82% being singletons, with the ten largest covering more than 20%. Sequenced here: CD8+ T cells sorted from blood, sampled at week 4, from a patient treated with tofacitinib. V gene TRBV7-2 combines with J gene TRBJ2-2, with D perhaps TRBD1 or TRBD2 (5 bases each). This TCR was sampled from a human donor with alopecia areata. The CDR3 protein is CASSPTHRRGPNTGELFF. CDR3 DNA sequence: TGTGCCAGCAGCCCCACCCACAGACGGGGACCGAACACCGGGGAGCTGTTTTTT.